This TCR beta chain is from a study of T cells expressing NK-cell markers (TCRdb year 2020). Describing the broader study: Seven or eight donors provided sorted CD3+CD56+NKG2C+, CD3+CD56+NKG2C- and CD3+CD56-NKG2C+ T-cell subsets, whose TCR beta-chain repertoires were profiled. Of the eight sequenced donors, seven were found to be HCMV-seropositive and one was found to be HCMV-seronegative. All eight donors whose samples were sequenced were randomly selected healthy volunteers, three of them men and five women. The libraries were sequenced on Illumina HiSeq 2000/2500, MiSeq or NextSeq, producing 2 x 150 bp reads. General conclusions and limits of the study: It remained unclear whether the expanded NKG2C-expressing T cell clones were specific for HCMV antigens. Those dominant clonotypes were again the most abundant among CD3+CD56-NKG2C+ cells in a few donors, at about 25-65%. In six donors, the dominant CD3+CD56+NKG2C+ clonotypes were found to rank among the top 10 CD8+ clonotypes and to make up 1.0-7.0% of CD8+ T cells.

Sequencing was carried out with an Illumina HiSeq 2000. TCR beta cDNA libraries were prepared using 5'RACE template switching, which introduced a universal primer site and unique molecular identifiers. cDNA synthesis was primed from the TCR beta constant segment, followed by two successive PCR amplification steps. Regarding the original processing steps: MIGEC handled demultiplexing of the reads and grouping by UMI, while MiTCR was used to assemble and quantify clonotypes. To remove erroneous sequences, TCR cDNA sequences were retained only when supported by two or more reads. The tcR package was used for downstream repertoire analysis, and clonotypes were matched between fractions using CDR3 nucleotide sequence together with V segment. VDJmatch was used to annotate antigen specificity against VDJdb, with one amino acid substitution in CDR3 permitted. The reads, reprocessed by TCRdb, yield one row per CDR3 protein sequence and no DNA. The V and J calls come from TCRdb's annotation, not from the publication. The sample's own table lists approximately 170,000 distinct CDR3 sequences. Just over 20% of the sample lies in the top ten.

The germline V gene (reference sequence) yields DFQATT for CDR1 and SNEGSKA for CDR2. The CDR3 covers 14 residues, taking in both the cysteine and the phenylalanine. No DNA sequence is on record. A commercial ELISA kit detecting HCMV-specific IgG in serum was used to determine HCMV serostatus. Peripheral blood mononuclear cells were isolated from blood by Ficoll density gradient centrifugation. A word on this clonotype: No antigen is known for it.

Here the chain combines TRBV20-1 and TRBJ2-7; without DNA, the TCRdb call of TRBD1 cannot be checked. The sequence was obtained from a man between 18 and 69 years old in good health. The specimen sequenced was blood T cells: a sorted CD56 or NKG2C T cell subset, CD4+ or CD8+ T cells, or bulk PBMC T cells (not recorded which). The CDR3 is CSASGTIGAYEQYF.